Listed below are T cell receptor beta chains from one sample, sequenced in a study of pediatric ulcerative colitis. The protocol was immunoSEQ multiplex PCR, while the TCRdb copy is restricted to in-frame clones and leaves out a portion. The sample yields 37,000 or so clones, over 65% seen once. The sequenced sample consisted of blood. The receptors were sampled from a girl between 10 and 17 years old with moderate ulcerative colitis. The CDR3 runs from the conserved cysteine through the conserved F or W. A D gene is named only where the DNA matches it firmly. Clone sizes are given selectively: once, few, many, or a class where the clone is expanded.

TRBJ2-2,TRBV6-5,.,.,CASSYPGDSGELFF,TGTGCCAGCAGTTACCCGGGAGATTCCGGGGAGCTGTTTTTT
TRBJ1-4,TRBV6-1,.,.,CASSEEVEGEEKLFF,TGTGCCAGCAGTGAAGAAGTGGAAGGGGAAGAAAAACTGTTTTTT
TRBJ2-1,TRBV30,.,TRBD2,CAWRLRDYLYNEQFF,TGTGCCTGGAGGCTCCGGGACTACCTATACAATGAGCAGTTCTTC
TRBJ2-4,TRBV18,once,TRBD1,CASSPPTGRYDHFKNIQYF,TGTGCCAGCTCACCACCGACAGGGCGCTACGACCACTTCAAAAACATTCAGTACTTC
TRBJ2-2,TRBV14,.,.,CASSQWGTGELFF,TGTGCCAGCAGCCAATGGGGGACCGGGGAGCTGTTTTTT
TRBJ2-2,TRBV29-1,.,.,CTASDTGELFF,TGCACCGCGTCGGACACCGGGGAGCTGTTTTTT
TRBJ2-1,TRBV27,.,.,CASSLLLEAYNEQFF,TGTGCCAGCAGTTTATTACTAGAGGCGTACAATGAGCAGTTCTTC
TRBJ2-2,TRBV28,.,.,CASSPHTPPYWTQTGELFF,TGTGCCAGCAGTCCGCATACGCCACCTTACTGGACACAGACCGGGGAGCTGTTTTTT
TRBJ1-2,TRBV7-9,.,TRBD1,CASSPGTGSAYGYTF,TGTGCCAGCAGCCCGGGGACAGGGAGTGCCTATGGCTACACCTTC
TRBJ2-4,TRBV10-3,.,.,CAIRGNGGNIQYF,TGTGCCATAAGGGGGAACGGCGGAAACATTCAGTACTTC
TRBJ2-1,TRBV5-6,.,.,CASSLGADNEQFF,TGTGCCAGCAGCTTGGGGGCGGACAATGAGCAGTTCTTC
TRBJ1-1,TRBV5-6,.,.,CASSFGTPNTEAFF,TGTGCCAGCAGCTTCGGGACACCTAACACTGAAGCTTTCTTT
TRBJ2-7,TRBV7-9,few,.,CASRGQPYEQYF,TGTGCCAGCAGAGGACAGCCCTACGAGCAGTACTTC
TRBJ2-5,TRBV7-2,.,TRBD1,CASSAGTGKIQNQETQYF,TGTGCCAGCAGCGCGGGGACAGGGAAAATTCAGAACCAAGAGACCCAGTACTTC
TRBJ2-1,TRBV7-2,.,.,CASSLWGWDNEQFF,TGTGCCAGCAGCTTATGGGGGTGGGACAATGAGCAGTTCTTC
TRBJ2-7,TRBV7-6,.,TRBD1,CASSTGDEQYF,TGTGCCAGCAGTACAGGGGACGAGCAGTACTTC
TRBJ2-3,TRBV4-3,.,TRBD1,CASRQDRDRGRSDTQYF,TGCGCCAGCAGACAAGATCGGGACAGGGGGAGATCAGATACGCAGTATTTT
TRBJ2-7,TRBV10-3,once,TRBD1,CAISADDRGRYEQYF,TGTGCCATCAGCGCCGACGACAGGGGGAGGTACGAGCAGTACTTC
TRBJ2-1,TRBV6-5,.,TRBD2,CASSSTSGSSGEQFF,TGTGCCAGCAGTTCAACTAGCGGGAGCTCGGGTGAGCAGTTCTTC
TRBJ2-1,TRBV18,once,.,CASSPDYNEQFF,TGTGCCAGCTCACCCGACTACAATGAGCAGTTCTTC
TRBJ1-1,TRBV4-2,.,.,CASSHESLNTEAFF,TGTGCCAGCAGCCATGAGAGCCTTAACACTGAAGCTTTCTTT
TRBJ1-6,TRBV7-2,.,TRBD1,CASSPGTGERASPLHF,TGTGCCAGCAGCCCCGGGACAGGGGAGAGGGCTTCACCCCTCCACTTT
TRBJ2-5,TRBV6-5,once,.,CASSREIQETQYF,TGTGCCAGCTCCCGGGAGATCCAAGAGACCCAGTACTTC
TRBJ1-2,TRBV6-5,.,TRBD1,CASSYRQGAGGYTF,TGTGCCAGCAGTTACCGACAGGGGGCCGGGGGCTACACCTTC
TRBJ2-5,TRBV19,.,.,CASSWGGTYQETQYF,TGTGCCAGTAGTTGGGGCGGGACGTACCAAGAGACCCAGTACTTC
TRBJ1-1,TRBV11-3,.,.,CASSLLWNTEAFF,TGTGCCAGCAGCCTACTCTGGAACACTGAAGCTTTCTTT
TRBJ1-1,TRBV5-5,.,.,CASSPPDIIEAFF,TGTGCCAGCAGCCCACCCGACATAATTGAAGCTTTCTTT
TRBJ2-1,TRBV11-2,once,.,CASSLEPPGLREQFF,TGTGCCAGCAGCTTAGAACCCCCAGGGCTTAGGGAGCAGTTCTTC
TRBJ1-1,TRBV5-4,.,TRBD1,CASSMRTGNTEAFF,TGTGCCAGCAGCATGCGGACAGGGAACACTGAAGCTTTCTTT
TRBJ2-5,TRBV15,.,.,CATSRDWAKETQYF,TGTGCCACCAGCAGAGATTGGGCTAAAGAGACCCAGTACTTC
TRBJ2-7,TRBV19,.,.,CASSAQGIYEQYF,TGTGCCAGTAGCGCCCAAGGTATCTACGAGCAGTACTTC
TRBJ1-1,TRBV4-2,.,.,CASSPNDLKTEAFF,TGTGCCAGCAGCCCCAACGATCTTAAAACTGAAGCTTTCTTT
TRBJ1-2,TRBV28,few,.,CASSSWTDGPTF,TGTGCCAGCAGTTCATGGACGGACGGTCCTACCTTC
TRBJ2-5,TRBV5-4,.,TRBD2,CASSLGLAWETQYF,TGTGCCAGCAGCTTGGGACTAGCCTGGGAGACCCAGTACTTC
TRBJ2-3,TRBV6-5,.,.,CASSYGATGTDTQYF,TGTGCCAGCAGTTACGGGGCCACGGGCACAGATACGCAGTATTTT
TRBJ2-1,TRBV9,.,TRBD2,CASSVPLAGVYYNEQFF,TGTGCCAGCAGCGTACCATTAGCGGGAGTATACTACAATGAGCAGTTCTTC
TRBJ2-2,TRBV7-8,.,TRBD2,CASSHSSSGGVLTGELFF,TGTGCCAGCAGCCATAGCAGTAGCGGGGGGGTCCTCACCGGGGAGCTGTTTTTT
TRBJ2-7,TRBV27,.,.,CASSFLGDEQYF,TGTGCCAGCAGTTTTTTGGGGGACGAGCAGTACTTC
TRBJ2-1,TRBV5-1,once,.,CASSYRLALNEQFF,TGCGCCAGCAGCTATAGGCTTGCATTGAATGAGCAGTTCTTC
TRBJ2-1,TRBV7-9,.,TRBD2,CASSSPVGLAGVDEQFF,TGTGCCAGCAGCTCCCCCGTCGGTCTAGCGGGAGTTGATGAGCAGTTCTTC
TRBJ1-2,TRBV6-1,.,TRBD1,CASSEGQGLLHGYTF,TGTGCCAGCAGTGAGGGACAGGGGCTTCTCCATGGCTACACCTTC
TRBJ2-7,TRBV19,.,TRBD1,CASSIGRTGDEQYF,TGTGCCAGTAGTATAGGAAGGACAGGGGACGAGCAGTACTTC
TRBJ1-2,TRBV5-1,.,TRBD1,CASTPGGTANYGYTF,TGCGCCAGCACCCCGGGAGGGACAGCCAACTATGGCTACACCTTC
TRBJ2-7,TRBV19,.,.,CASSIGGPQSNTDEQYF,TGTGCCAGTAGTATAGGAGGGCCTCAAAGTAATACCGACGAGCAGTACTTC
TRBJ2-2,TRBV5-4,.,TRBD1,CASSLEAGTGAGELFF,TGTGCCAGCAGCTTGGAAGCCGGGACAGGGGCCGGGGAGCTGTTTTTT
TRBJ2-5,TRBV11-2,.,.,CASSLVGQETQYF,TGTGCCAGCAGCTTAGTGGGCCAAGAGACCCAGTACTTC
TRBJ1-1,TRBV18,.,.,CASSRGGITEAFF,TGTGCCAGCTCAAGGGGAGGGATAACTGAAGCTTTCTTT
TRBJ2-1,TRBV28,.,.,CASSFDRELVYNEQFF,TGTGCCAGCAGTTTTGATCGGGAGTTAGTCTACAATGAGCAGTTCTTC
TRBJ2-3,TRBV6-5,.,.,CASSIAGGTDTQYF,TGTGCCAGCAGTATCGCCGGGGGCACAGATACGCAGTATTTT
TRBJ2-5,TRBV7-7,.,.,CASSPRRVGGQETQYF,TGTGCTAGCAGCCCACGGAGGGTTGGGGGTCAAGAGACCCAGTACTTC